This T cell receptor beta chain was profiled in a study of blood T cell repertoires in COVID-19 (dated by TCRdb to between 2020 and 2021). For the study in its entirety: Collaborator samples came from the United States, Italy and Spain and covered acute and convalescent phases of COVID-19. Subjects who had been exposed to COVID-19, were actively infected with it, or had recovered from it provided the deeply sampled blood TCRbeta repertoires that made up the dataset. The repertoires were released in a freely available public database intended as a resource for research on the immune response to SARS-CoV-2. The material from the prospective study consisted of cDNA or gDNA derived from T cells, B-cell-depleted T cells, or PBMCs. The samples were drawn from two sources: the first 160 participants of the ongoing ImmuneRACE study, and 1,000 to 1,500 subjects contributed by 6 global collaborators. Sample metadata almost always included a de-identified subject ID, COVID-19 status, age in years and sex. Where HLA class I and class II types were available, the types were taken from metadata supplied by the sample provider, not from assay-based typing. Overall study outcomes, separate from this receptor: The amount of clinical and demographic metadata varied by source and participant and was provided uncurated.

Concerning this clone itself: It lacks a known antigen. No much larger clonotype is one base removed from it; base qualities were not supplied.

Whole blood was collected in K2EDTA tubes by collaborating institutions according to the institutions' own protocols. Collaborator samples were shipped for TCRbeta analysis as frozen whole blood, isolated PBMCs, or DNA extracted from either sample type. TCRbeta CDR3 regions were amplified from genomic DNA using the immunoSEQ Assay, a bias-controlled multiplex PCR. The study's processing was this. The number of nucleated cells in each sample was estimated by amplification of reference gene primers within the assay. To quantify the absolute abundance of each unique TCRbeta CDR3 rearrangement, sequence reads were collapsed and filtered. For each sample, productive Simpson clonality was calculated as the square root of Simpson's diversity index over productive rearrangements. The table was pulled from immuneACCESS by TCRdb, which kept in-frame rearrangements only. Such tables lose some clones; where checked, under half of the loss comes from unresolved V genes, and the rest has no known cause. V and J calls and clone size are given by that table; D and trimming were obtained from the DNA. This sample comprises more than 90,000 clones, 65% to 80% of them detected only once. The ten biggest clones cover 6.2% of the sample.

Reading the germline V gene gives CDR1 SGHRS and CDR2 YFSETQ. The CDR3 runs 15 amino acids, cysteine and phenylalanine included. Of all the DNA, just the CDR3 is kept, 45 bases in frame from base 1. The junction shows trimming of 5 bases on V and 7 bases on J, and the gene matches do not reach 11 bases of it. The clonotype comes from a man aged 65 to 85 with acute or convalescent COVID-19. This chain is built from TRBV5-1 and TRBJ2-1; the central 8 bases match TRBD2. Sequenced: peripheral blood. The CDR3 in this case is CASRRGTSTLNEQFF. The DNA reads TGCGCCAGCAGGAGGGGGACTAGTACGCTAAATGAGCAGTTCTTC. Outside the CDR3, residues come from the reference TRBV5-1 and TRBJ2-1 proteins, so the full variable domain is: KAGVTQTPRYLIKTRGQQVTLSCSPISGHRSVSWYQQTPGQGLQFLFEYFSETQRNKGNFPGRFSGRQFSNSRSEMNVSTLELGDSALYLCASRRGTSTLNEQFFGPGTRLTVL.